The 9 T cell receptor beta chains in this list originate from one sample, sequenced in a study of blood T cell repertoires in COVID-19. Sequencing used immunoSEQ multiplex PCR; TCRdb keeps in-frame clones, though not all of them. Of around 200,000 clones listed, about 88% were seen once; the top ten hold around 2.7%. The sequenced sample consisted of PBMCs or T cells enriched from blood (not recorded which). These receptor sequences come from a woman between 25 and 40 years old who had recovered from COVID-19.

The gene calls are TRBV2 and TRBJ1-1; no clear D gene. The germline CDR1 and CDR2 sequences are SNHLY and FYNNEI. Trimming pared 9 bases from V and 4 bases from J, leaving 9 bases between. The CDR3 is 11 residues long. The CDR3 spells CARRVFTEAFF. The CDR3 nucleotides are TGTGCCAGACGGGTTTTCACTGAAGCTTTCTTT.

V is TRBV14 and J is TRBJ1-2; the match to TRBD1 covers 8 bases. The CDR3 spans 18 residues. Germline V lookup: CDR1 SGHDN, CDR2 FVKESK. V was pared by 3 bases and J by 5 bases, with 17 bases of the junction left unmatched. The CDR3 coding sequence is TGTGCCAGCAGCCACGGGACAGGTTCCCGTGGTGGGAAGTATGGCTACACCTTC. Translating it yields CASSHGTGSRGGKYGYTF.

In its sample, this clone was seen a few times. V is TRBV3-1 (or the pseudogene TRBV3-2) and J is TRBJ2-3, with TRBD2 matching over 10 bases. Germline V lookup: CDR1 LGHDT, CDR2 YNNKEL (reference sequence). Germline trimming cut 4 bases from V and 4 bases from J; bases unmatched to any gene: 5. CDR3 size: 15 residues. DNA for the CDR3: TGTGCCAGCAGCCTAGCGGGGGGCCGGGCAGATACGCAGTATTTT. It specifies CASSLAGGRADTQYF.

J is TRBJ1-3 and V is TRBV4-3; 8 nucleotides line up with TRBD1. The germline V gene encodes CDR1 LGHNA and CDR2 YSLEER. This CDR3 region has 16 residues. The J segment lost 2 bases and the V segment lost 4 bases, leaving 7 bases of the junction unmatched. The CDR3: CASSLTLTGAGNTIYF. The DNA of the CDR3 is TGCGCCAGCAGCCTTACTTTGACAGGGGCTGGAAACACCATATATTTT.

V usage is TRBV12-3 or TRBV12-4 and J usage is TRBJ1-2; D is ambiguous. This CDR3 has 13 amino acids. Trimming stripped 2 bases from V and 8 bases from J, with 12 bases between. Written as DNA, the CDR3 is TGTGCCAGCAGTTTACGGGGTACTAGGGGCTACACCTTC. Amino acids: CASSLRGTRGYTF.

The V and J genes are TRBV3-1 (or the pseudogene TRBV3-2) and TRBJ2-7, with D maybe TRBD1 (5 bases). The V gene's germline CDR1 is LGHDT and CDR2 YNNKEL (reference sequence). The CDR3 is 14 amino acids. Trimming removed 4 bases at V and 4 bases at J, with 14 bases between. CDR3 residues: CASSLHQGSYEQYF. The CDR3 DNA reads as TGTGCCAGCAGCCTACATCAGGGTTCTTACGAGCAGTACTTC.

This sequence joins TRBV7-6 and TRBJ1-2; TRBD1 aligns across 7 bases. V lost 4 bases, J lost 4 bases, and 12 bases stayed unmatched. This CDR3 region has 16 residues. Per the germline V gene, CDR1 is SGHVS and CDR2 is FNYEAQ. CDR3 sequence: CASSSTGALGPYGYTF. CDR3 DNA sequence: TGTGCCAGCAGCTCAACAGGGGCCCTCGGCCCCTATGGCTACACCTTC. The whole variable domain, remainder taken from reference TRBV7-6 and TRBJ1-2, is GAGVSQSPRYKVTKRGQDVALRCDPISGHVSLYWYRQALGQGPEFLTYFNYEAQQDKSGLPNDRFSAERPEGSISTLTIQRTEQRDSAMYRCASSSTGALGPYGYTFGSGTRLTVV.

J is TRBJ1-5 and V is TRBV7-2; D remains unclear. There are 15 residues in the CDR3. Germline V gives CDR1 SGHTA, CDR2 FQGNSA. V was clipped by 1 base and J by 4 bases, with 11 bases between them. CDR3 region: CASSLVVAPNQPQHF. CDR3 bases: TGTGCCAGCAGCTTAGTAGTCGCCCCTAATCAGCCCCAGCATTTT. The whole variable domain, remainder taken from reference TRBV7-2 and TRBJ1-5, is GAGVSQSPSNKVTEKGKDVELRCDPISGHTALYWYRQSLGQGLEFLIYFQGNSAPDKSGLPSDRFSAERTGGSVSTLTIQRTQQEDSAVYLCASSLVVAPNQPQHFGDGTRLSIL.

The chain carries TRBV27 and TRBJ2-7; 7 bases line up with TRBD1. There are 17 residues in the CDR3. V lost 4 bases to trimming and J lost 3 bases; unmatched junction nucleotides: 15. In germline, CDR1 is MNHEY, CDR2 SMNVEV (reference sequence). The CDR3 here is CASSSPSKGALRYEQYF. The CDR3 DNA follows: TGTGCCAGCAGTTCACCCTCCAAGGGGGCATTACGCTACGAGCAGTACTTC.